A selection of T cell receptor beta chains follows, all from one sample in a study of OX40 agonist ivuxolimab in advanced cancers. TCRdb keeps only in-frame clones here, not all; method: immunoSEQ multiplex PCR. The table lists 70,000 to 85,000 clones, around four fifths of them singletons, with 5.9% in the top ten. The input for sequencing was CD4+ or CD8+ T cells sorted from blood, taken in a trial of the OX40 agonist ivuxolimab. Receptor source: an adult with an advanced solid tumor such as melanoma, head and neck, liver or kidney cancer. Both conserved end residues are part of each CDR3. The D gene is left open where the match is weak. The size entry is marked missing in some rows and otherwise reads once, few, many or a size class.

-	TRBV28	-	TRBJ1-5	CASSFSEDQPQHF	TGTGCCAGCAGTTTTAGTGAGGATCAGCCCCAGCATTTT
-	TRBV28	-	TRBJ1-2	CASRPGGYRGYTF	TGTGCCAGCAGGCCTGGGGGCTATCGTGGCTACACCTTC
TRBD1	TRBV19	-	TRBJ2-7	CASSPGQGAYEQYF	TGTGCCAGTAGCCCGGGACAGGGGGCTTACGAGCAGTACTTC
-	TRBV19	-	TRBJ1-2	CATQRAGLVRYGYTF	TGTGCCACGCAGAGGGCCGGCTTGGTCAGATATGGCTACACCTTC
TRBD1	TRBV2	-	TRBJ1-3	CASNPTGSGNTIYF	TGTGCCAGCAACCCGACAGGGTCTGGAAACACCATATATTTT
TRBD2	TRBV6-6	-	TRBJ2-7	CASSPPGRERYEQYF	TGTGCCAGCAGCCCCCCTGGGCGGGAGAGGTACGAGCAGTACTTC
-	TRBV6-5	-	TRBJ2-3	CASNDQNTDTQYF	TGTGCCAGCAACGATCAGAACACAGATACGCAGTATTTT
TRBD2	TRBV7-3	-	TRBJ2-1	CASSLSGLSGRLYNEQFF	TGTGCCAGCAGCTTAAGTGGTCTTAGCGGGAGGCTATACAATGAGCAGTTCTTC
-	TRBV6-1	-	TRBJ2-5	CASRRGILQETQYF	TGTGCCAGCAGAAGGGGGATCTTACAAGAGACCCAGTACTTC
TRBD1	TRBV7-2	-	TRBJ2-7	CASSYWGQGYEQYF	TGTGCCAGCAGCTACTGGGGACAGGGCTACGAGCAGTACTTC
TRBD1	TRBV19	-	TRBJ2-1	CASSIGRDRPRYNEQFF	TGTGCCAGTAGTATAGGGCGGGACAGGCCAAGGTACAATGAGCAGTTCTTC
TRBD1	TRBV7-2	-	TRBJ1-1	CASSLETGTMNTEAFF	TGTGCCAGCAGCTTAGAGACAGGGACAATGAACACTGAAGCTTTCTTT
-	TRBV18	-	TRBJ1-2	CASAGENYGYTF	TGTGCCAGCGCCGGGGAGAACTATGGCTACACCTTC
TRBD1	TRBV28	-	TRBJ1-2	CASSPGTGSVDYGYTF	TGTGCCAGCAGTCCGGGGACAGGTAGTGTGGACTATGGCTACACCTTC
-	TRBV6-1	-	TRBJ1-5	CASSDASQPQHF	TGTGCCAGCAGTGATGCCAGTCAGCCCCAGCATTTT
TRBD2	TRBV7-3	-	TRBJ2-7	CARSGKYEQYF	TGTGCCAGAAGCGGGAAGTACGAGCAGTACTTC
TRBD2	TRBV19	-	TRBJ2-2	CASSRPSGRYEELFF	TGTGCCAGTAGTCGGCCTAGCGGGAGATACGAGGAGCTGTTTTTT
-	TRBV11-2	-	TRBJ1-1	CASSLGWGPGGKSNTEAFF	TGTGCCAGCAGCTTAGGTTGGGGACCCGGGGGGAAAAGTAACACTGAAGCTTTCTTT
-	TRBV29-1	-	TRBJ2-3	CSVDQGGATTDTQYF	TGCAGCGTTGACCAGGGGGGGGCTACCACAGATACGCAGTATTTT
-	TRBV23-1	-	TRBJ2-5	CASSQSGETQYF	TGCGCCAGCAGTCAATCCGGGGAGACCCAGTACTTC
TRBD1	TRBV28	-	TRBJ2-7	CASSLPTGTSYEQYF	TGTGCCAGCAGTCTACCGACAGGGACCTCCTACGAGCAGTACTTC
-	TRBV6-5	-	TRBJ1-6	CASSPQAGPNSPLHF	TGTGCCAGCAGCCCCCAGGCGGGGCCGAATTCACCCCTCCACTTT
-	TRBV28	-	TRBJ2-7	CASSLGGSSYEQYF	TGTGCCAGCAGTTTAGGTGGTAGCTCCTACGAGCAGTACTTC
-	TRBV19	-	TRBJ1-3	CASSGGESSGNTIYF	TGTGCCAGCTCTGGAGGGGAAAGCTCTGGAAACACCATATATTTT
TRBD2	TRBV5-4	once	TRBJ2-5	CASSPGLAGGYQGAQYF	TGTGCCAGCAGCCCGGGACTAGCGGGGGGGTACCAAGGGGCCCAGTACTTC
-	TRBV4-3	-	TRBJ2-1	CASSQDTGTGYNEQFF	TGCGCCAGCAGCCAAGATACAGGAACAGGCTACAATGAGCAGTTCTTC
-	TRBV6-5	few	TRBJ2-1	CASSYGGSSYNEQFF	TGTGCCAGCAGTTATGGGGGGTCCTCCTACAATGAGCAGTTCTTC
TRBD1	TRBV2	-	TRBJ1-4	CASTGTETEKLFF	TGTGCCAGCACTGGGACAGAGACTGAAAAACTGTTTTTT
-	TRBV7-8	-	TRBJ2-2	CASSLEAAGELFF	TGTGCCAGCAGCTTAGAGGCGGCCGGGGAGCTGTTTTTT
TRBD1	TRBV4-1	few	TRBJ1-6	CASSQGQGRHSPLHF	TGCGCCAGCAGCCAAGGACAGGGGCGTCATTCACCCCTCCACTTT
-	TRBV28	-	TRBJ2-5	CASSLRSQETQYF	TGTGCCAGCTCCTTACGATCGCAAGAGACCCAGTACTTC
-	TRBV5-1	once	TRBJ2-5	CASSQAERETQYF	TGCGCCAGCAGCCAGGCAGAGCGGGAGACCCAGTACTTC
-	TRBV7-9	-	TRBJ2-1	CASTTPRVSSYNEQFF	TGTGCCAGCACCACCCCCCGGGTAAGCTCCTACAATGAGCAGTTCTTC
-	TRBV27	-	TRBJ1-1	CASSSHLPGFRGTEAFF	TGTGCCAGCAGTTCACACCTCCCAGGGTTCCGCGGCACTGAAGCTTTCTTT
TRBD1	TRBV6-1	-	TRBJ2-2	CASSGQGAGELFF	TGTGCCAGCAGTGGACAGGGTGCCGGGGAGCTGTTTTTT
-	TRBV7-9	-	TRBJ2-2	CASSLGFGDSGELFF	TGTGCCAGCAGCTTAGGGTTTGGAGACTCCGGGGAGCTGTTTTTT
-	TRBV30	-	TRBJ2-2	CAWSYTPGRGNTGELFF	TGTGCCTGGAGTTACACCCCAGGAAGAGGAAACACCGGGGAGCTGTTTTTT
-	TRBV9	few	TRBJ1-1	CASSAGGPQAEAFF	TGTGCCAGCAGCGCCGGGGGGCCCCAGGCTGAAGCTTTCTTT
-	TRBV10-1	-	TRBJ1-5	CASSEVDQPQHF	TGCGCCAGCAGTGAGGTGGATCAGCCCCAGCATTTT
-	TRBV6-6	-	TRBJ1-1	CASTLMVNTEAFF	TGTGCCAGCACCCTGATGGTGAACACTGAAGCTTTCTTT
-	TRBV7-8	-	TRBJ1-1	CASSQRGGMNTEAFF	TGTGCCAGCAGCCAAAGGGGGGGAATGAACACTGAAGCTTTCTTT
TRBD1	TRBV13	-	TRBJ2-1	CASSSGQGGYNEQFF	TGTGCCAGCAGCTCCGGACAGGGTGGGTACAATGAGCAGTTCTTC